This note documents a single T cell receptor (beta chain) sequence. Which antigen it targets is not known. One base away there is no much larger clone; base qualities are not given. Library preparation employed the immunoSEQ multiplex PCR assay. For most patients, genomic DNA was isolated using the Qiagen DNeasy Blood and Tissue Kit and was shipped frozen to Adaptive Biotechnologies for TCR sequencing. Adaptive Biotechnologies carried out high-throughput TCR-beta CDR3 sequencing of genomic DNA for most patients. Processing in the source paper ran as follows. TCR sequencing data for some 17 patients were retrieved from Adaptive's ImmunoSEQ software; a few other patients were processed with MiXCR and VDJtools. To correct CD4 versus CD8 sorting errors, sequences present in both subsets at a frequency ratio below 5:1 were removed. Because the origin of CDR3 nucleotide sequences shared between donor and recipient could not be assigned, those sequences were removed. To count as alloreactive, a clone needed at least 2-fold expansion over unstimulated cells and a minimum CFSE-low frequency of 0.002% (template counts) or 0.001% (read counts). A clone was considered mappable if detected in the sequenced pre-transplant spleen, lymph node, or MLR CFSE-low populations of the donor or recipient. Cumulative frequency of alloreactive clones was calculated as a percentage of all sequences weighted by copy number. Drawn from immuneACCESS, this table holds only the in-frame rearrangements with V and J called that TCRdb kept. Clones are partly lost; checked studies trace under half to an unresolved V gene and leave the rest unexplained. V and J calls and clone size follow that table, whereas D and trimming were derived from the DNA. The sample contains about 36,000 clones, roughly 94% of them found a single time. The ten largest clonotypes hold around 0.2% of the sample.

This sample's time point label indicates: cells obtained before transplantation from donor or recipient. CD3+CD4+ and CD3+CD8+ populations were FACS-sorted from unstimulated pre-transplant donor and recipient cells taken from spleen or lymph nodes. The data were taken from a study of graft-versus-host responses after intestinal transplantation (dated by TCRdb to the early 2020s). About the study as a whole: The transplants that recipients got were multivisceral, liver-intestinal, or isolated intestinal. Every recipient was given anti-thymocyte globulin induction, followed by 3 to 4 years of maintenance tacrolimus and steroids. After intestinal transplantation, graft-versus-host and host-versus-graft alloreactive T cell clones were followed in the graft, circulation and bone marrow using bulk TCR-beta CDR3 sequencing. Alloreactive clones were identified by sequencing pre-transplant mixed lymphocyte reaction products and comparing these products with unstimulated pre-transplant donor and recipient T cells. The cohort enrolled around 25 intestinal transplant recipients including one retransplant, and a few patients lacking pretransplant specimens were excluded. Donor T cell macrochimerism was defined as a peak of at least 4% donor T cells among recipient peripheral blood mononuclear cells. Rather than being sequenced by the commercial service, samples from a few later patients were sequenced in-house on an Illumina MiSeq and processed with MiXCR. Here is what the overall study found, with its caveats: Conclusions were limited by the relatively low number and heterogeneity of intestinal transplant patients. In the allografts of patients with donor T cell macrochimerism, GvH to HvG T cell clonal ratios were high. GvH clones were detected in recipient bone marrow, and some of these GvH clones were observed earlier in ileal mucosa or blood, consistent with an intestinal mucosal origin. Early after transplant, declines in HvG clones were associated with peak levels of circulating GvH clones.

Clipping removes 4 bases from V and 7 bases from J, with 9 as the unmatched junction base count. The germline V gene encodes CDR1 MGHRA and CDR2 YSYEKL. The CDR3 runs 16 residues from the cysteine to the phenylalanine. Only the CDR3 part of the read is kept: 48 bases, read in frame from the first base. This chain is built from TRBV4-1 and TRBJ2-1, and 11 bases in between align with TRBD2. The sequencing used unstimulated CD4+ T cells sorted from spleen or lymph node cells, collected before transplant. The receptor was derived from a human donor who was the organ donor for an intestinal transplant. The CDR3: CASSRNLAGGRNEQFF. The sequenced DNA: TGCGCCAGCAGCCGCAATTTAGCGGGGGGGCGAAATGAGCAGTTCTTC.